There are a few counts of the clone carrying this T cell receptor beta chain. The V gene lost 0 bases and the J gene lost 1 base, with 6 bases spanning the gap. CDR3 length: 14 residues. From germline, CDR1 is MNHEY and CDR2 SMNVEV (reference sequence). The data stem from a study of T-cell memory formation after mild COVID-19. Study-wide background: Most TCR clusters belonged to a single donor.

5'RACE with constant-segment primers yielded barcoded, UMI-tagged TCR alpha and TCR beta cDNA libraries. TCRdb re-called the 5' RACE reads through MiXCR, storing one row per CDR3 protein. The sample lists more than 250,000 distinct CDR3 sequences, 15% to 20% seen once, with 22% in the top ten. The gene calls are TRBV27 and TRBJ1-2; D not certain. The sequencing input was PBMCs or a T cell subset sorted from them (not recorded which). The origin of this receptor is a man aged 18 to 29 who had mild COVID-19 (a few samples of this study predate the infection). Cell type and time point are not known. The CDR3 protein is CASSLSPDNYGYTF. CDR3 bases: TGTGCCAGCAGTTTATCTCCAGATAACTATGGCTACACCTTC.